This TCR beta chain appears in the sequencing data of a study of blood T cell repertoires in COVID-19. Study-level information: Material from acute and convalescent COVID-19 was sourced from the United States, Italy and Spain.

V lost 6 bases to trimming and J lost 4 bases; unmatched junction nucleotides: 10. CDR3 length: 16 amino acids. Germline V gene data show CDR1 as MNHEY and CDR2 as SMNVEV (reference sequence). Original methodology: Reference gene primer amplification in the assay estimated nucleated cell counts. Method: immunoSEQ multiplex PCR; TCRdb's copy keeps in-frame clones and lacks some. Clone size and the V and J calls come from that table; the DNA yielded D and trimming. Of roughly 150,000 clones in the sample, around four fifths were seen once. This TCR was sampled from a woman aged 70-85 years who had recovered from COVID-19. The material sequenced was peripheral blood. The V and J genes are TRBV27 and TRBJ2-3, with TRBD1 matching over 10 bases. The CDR3 spells CASRELGTGVPDTQYF. As DNA, the CDR3 is TGTGCCAGCAGGGAACTTGGGACAGGGGTTCCAGATACGCAGTATTTT.